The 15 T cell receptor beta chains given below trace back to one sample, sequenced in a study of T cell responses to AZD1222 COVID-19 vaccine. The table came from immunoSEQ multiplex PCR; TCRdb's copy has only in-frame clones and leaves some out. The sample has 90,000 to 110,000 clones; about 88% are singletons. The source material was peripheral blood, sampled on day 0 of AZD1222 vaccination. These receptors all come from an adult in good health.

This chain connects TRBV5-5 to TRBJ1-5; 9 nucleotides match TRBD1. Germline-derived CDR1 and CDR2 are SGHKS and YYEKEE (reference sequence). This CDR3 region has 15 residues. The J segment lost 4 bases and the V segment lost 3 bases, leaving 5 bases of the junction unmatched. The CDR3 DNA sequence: TGTGCCAGCAGCTCCTCCGGGACAGGGAATCAGCCCCAGCATTTT. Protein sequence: CASSSSGTGNQPQHF. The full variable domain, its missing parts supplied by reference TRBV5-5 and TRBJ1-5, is DAGVTQSPTHLIKTRGQQVTLRCSPISGHKSVSWYQQVLGQGPQFIFQYYEKEERGRGNFPDRFSARQFPNYSSELNVNALLLGDSALYLCASSSSGTGNQPQHFGDGTRLSIL.

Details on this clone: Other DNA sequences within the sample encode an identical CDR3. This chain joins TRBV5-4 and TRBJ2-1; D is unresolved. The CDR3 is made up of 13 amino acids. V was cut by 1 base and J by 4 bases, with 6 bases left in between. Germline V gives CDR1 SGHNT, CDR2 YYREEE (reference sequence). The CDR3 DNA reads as TGTGCCAGCAGCTTGCGGTCATACAATGAGCAGTTCTTC. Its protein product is CASSLRSYNEQFF.

CDR3 sequence reads: CASSPWTGTEAFF. The DNA of the CDR3 is TGTGCCAGCAGCCCTTGGACGGGAACTGAAGCTTTCTTT. The chain uses TRBV3-1 (or the pseudogene TRBV3-2) and TRBJ1-1; D gene uncertain. The CDR3 is made up of 13 amino acids. Germline V gene lookup returns CDR1 LGHDT and CDR2 YNNKEL (reference sequence). Trimming shortened V by 4 bases and J by 5 bases, and 11 bases separated the two germline ends.

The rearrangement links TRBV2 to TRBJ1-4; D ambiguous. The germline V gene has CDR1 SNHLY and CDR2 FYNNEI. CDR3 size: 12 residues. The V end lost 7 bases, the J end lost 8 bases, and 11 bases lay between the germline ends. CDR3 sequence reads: CASIKVPEKLFF. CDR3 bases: TGTGCCAGCATAAAAGTGCCCGAAAAACTGTTTTTT.

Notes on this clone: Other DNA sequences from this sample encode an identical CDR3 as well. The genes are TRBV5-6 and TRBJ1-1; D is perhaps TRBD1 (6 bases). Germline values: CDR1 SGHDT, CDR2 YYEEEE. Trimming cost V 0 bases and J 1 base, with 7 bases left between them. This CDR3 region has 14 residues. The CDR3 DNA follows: TGTGCCAGCAGCTTGGGGGGGCCGAACACTGAAGCTTTCTTT. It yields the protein CASSLGGPNTEAFF.

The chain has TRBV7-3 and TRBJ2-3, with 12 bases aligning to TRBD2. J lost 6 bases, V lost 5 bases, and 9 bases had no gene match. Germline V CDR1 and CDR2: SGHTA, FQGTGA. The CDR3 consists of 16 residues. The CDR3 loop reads CASSGGTSGHGDTQYF. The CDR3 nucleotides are TGTGCCAGCAGCGGCGGGACTAGCGGGCATGGGGATACGCAGTATTTT.

This CDR3 is CASSPLSYNEQFF. CDR3 nucleotides: TGTGCCAGCAGCCCCCTCTCCTACAATGAGCAGTTCTTC. The chain combines TRBV7-9 with TRBJ2-1, with D uncertain. This CDR3 has 13 residues. Germline V gene data show CDR1 as SEHNR and CDR2 as FQNEAQ (reference sequence). V shed 5 bases and J shed 0 bases, with 5 bases lying between them.

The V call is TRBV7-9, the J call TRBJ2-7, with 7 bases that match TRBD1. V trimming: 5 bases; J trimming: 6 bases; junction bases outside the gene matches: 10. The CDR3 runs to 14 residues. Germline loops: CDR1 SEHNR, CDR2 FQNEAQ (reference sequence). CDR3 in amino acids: CASSADDRAAEQYF. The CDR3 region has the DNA TGTGCCAGCAGCGCAGACGACAGGGCTGCCGAGCAGTACTTC. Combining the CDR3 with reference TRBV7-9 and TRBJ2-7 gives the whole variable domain DTGVSQNPRHKITKRGQNVTFRCDPISEHNRLYWYRQTLGQGPEFLTYFQNEAQLEKSRLLSDRFSAERPKGSFSTLEIQRTEQGDSAMYLCASSADDRAAEQYFGPGTRLTVT.

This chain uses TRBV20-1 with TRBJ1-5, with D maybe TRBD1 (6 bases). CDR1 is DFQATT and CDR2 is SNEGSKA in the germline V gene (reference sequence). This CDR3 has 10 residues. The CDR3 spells CTGGRQPQHF. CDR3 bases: TGCACGGGGGGCAGGCAGCCCCAGCATTTT.

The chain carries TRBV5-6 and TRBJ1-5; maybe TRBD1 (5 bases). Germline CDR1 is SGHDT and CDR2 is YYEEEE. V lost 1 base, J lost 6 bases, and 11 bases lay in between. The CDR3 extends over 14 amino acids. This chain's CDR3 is CASSLRGRIQPQHF. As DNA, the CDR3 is TGTGCCAGCAGCTTGAGGGGTCGGATTCAGCCCCAGCATTTT.

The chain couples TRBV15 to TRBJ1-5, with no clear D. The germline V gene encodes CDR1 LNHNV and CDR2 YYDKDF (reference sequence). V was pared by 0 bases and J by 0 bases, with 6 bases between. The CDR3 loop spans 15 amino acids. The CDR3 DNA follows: TGTGCCACCAGCAGAGATAGGACTAGCAATCAGCCCCAGCATTTT. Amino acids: CATSRDRTSNQPQHF.

CDR3 region: CATSTWGRSSGYTF. Here the CDR3 DNA reads TGTGCCACCAGCACCTGGGGGAGAAGCTCTGGCTACACCTTC. The rearrangement uses TRBV15 and TRBJ1-2; D might be TRBD1 (5 bases). The CDR3 length is 14 residues. The germline V gene encodes CDR1 LNHNV and CDR2 YYDKDF (reference sequence). Trimming took off 4 bases at V and 7 bases at J, with 16 bases between the two ends. Using reference TRBV15 and TRBJ1-2 for the parts outside the CDR3, the full variable domain is DAMVIQNPRYQVTQFGKPVTLSCSQTLNHNVMYWYQQKSSQAPKLLFHYYDKDFNNEADTPDNFQSRRPNTSFCFLDIRSPGLGDTAMYLCATSTWGRSSGYTFGSGTRLTVV.

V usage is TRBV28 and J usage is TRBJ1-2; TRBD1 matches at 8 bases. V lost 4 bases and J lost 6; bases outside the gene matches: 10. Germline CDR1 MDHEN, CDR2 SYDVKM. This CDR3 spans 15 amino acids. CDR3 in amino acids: CASSSPGQELNGYTF. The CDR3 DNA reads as TGTGCCAGCAGTTCACCGGGACAGGAGTTAAATGGCTACACCTTC.

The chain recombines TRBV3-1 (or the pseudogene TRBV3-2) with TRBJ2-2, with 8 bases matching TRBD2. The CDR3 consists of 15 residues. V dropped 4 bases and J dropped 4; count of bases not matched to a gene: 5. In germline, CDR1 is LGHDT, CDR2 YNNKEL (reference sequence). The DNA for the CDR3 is TGTGCCAGCAGCCCCACGGGGGGGATCACCGGGGAGCTGTTTTTT. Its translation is CASSPTGGITGELFF.

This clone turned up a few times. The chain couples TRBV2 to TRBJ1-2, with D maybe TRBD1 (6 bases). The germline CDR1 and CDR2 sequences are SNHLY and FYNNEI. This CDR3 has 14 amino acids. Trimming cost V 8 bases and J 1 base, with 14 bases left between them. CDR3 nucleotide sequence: TGTGCCAGCGTCGGGGGGGCGATTAACTATGGCTACACCTTC. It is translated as CASVGGAINYGYTF.